This TCR beta chain came from a study of T cell changes during pregnancy in multiple sclerosis. Only in-frame clones appear in the TCRdb table, and some are missing; sequencing was by immunoSEQ multiplex PCR. This sample yields tens of thousands of clones, of which about 90% are seen a single time; around 1.3% belongs to the top ten. The material sequenced was peripheral blood, taken in the second trimester of pregnancy. This clonotype was obtained from a female donor in good health, enrolled as a control in a pregnancy study.

In DNA, the CDR3 is TGTGCCAGCAGAATGGTGGCGGGAGGAAACTACGAGCAGTACTTC. The encoded protein is CASRMVAGGNYEQYF. This chain uses TRBV28 with TRBJ2-7; 8 bases line up with TRBD2. This CDR3 spans 15 amino acids. Germline-derived CDR1 and CDR2 are MDHEN and SYDVKM. V was pared by 6 bases and J by 3 bases, with 10 bases of the junction left unmatched.